This is a list of T cell receptor beta chains from one sample in a study of CD8+ T cells in alopecia areata. The method was immunoSEQ multiplex PCR; TCRdb's version includes in-frame clones alone and lacks a portion of them. The table has some 240,000 clones, roughly 57% seen once. Here the sequenced sample was CD4+ T cells sorted from blood, taken at week 0. These receptor sequences come from a human donor with alopecia areata. CDR3s include the opening cysteine and the closing phenylalanine or tryptophan. A D gene is named only where the DNA matches it firmly. Size tells how often a clone was seen (once, few, many) or the class of an expanded clone, and some rows leave it out.

CDR3 DNA,CDR3 protein,D gene,V gene,clone size,J gene
TGCGCTTCGACAGGGGTAAATGGCTACACCTTC,CASTGVNGYTF,TRBD1,TRBV29-1,NA,TRBJ1-2
TGCAGCGTTGAAGGCTCTTACAATGAGCAGTTCTTC,CSVEGSYNEQFF,NA,TRBV29-1,few,TRBJ2-1
TGTGCCAGCAGCTTAGTTTCCGGCGGGAGGGCCGACGAGCAGTACTTC,CASSLVSGGRADEQYF,TRBD2,TRBV7-2,NA,TRBJ2-7
TGTGCCTGGAGTGTACAGGGAGAGCTTACCCGGATGGGAGAGCAGTACTTC,CAWSVQGELTRMGEQYF,NA,TRBV30,few,TRBJ2-7
TGTGCCTGGAGTGGACAGGGGAATGGCTACACCTTC,CAWSGQGNGYTF,TRBD1,TRBV30,NA,TRBJ1-2
TGCAGCGCCCTCGACGGGATCACTGAAGCTTTCTTT,CSALDGITEAFF,NA,TRBV29-1,NA,TRBJ1-1
TGTGCCTGGAGCCTCGGGACAACCCTAGGGGAGCAGTACTTC,CAWSLGTTLGEQYF,NA,TRBV30,once,TRBJ2-7
TGTGCCTGGAGACATAGCAATCAGCCCCAGCATTTT,CAWRHSNQPQHF,NA,TRBV30,NA,TRBJ1-5
TGTGCCAGCAGCGTGGGACACCTGAGCAATCAGCCCCAGCATTTT,CASSVGHLSNQPQHF,NA,TRBV9,NA,TRBJ1-5
TGTGCCAGCAGCGTAGATAGCGGGAGGGTTATTGAGCAGTTCTTC,CASSVDSGRVIEQFF,TRBD2,TRBV9,few,TRBJ2-1
TGTGCCAGCAGCTCCGAGGGTAGGGGGGATGGCTACACCTTC,CASSSEGRGDGYTF,NA,TRBV7-9,NA,TRBJ1-2